The clone carrying this T cell receptor (beta chain) has a handful of counts. CDR1 and CDR2 (germline): MDHEN, SYDVKM. The CDR3 is 13 residues long. Trimming cost V 10 bases and J 0 bases, with 12 bases left between them. One entry per CDR3 protein, called by TCRdb with MiXCR from the 5' RACE reads. The sample yields some 200,000 distinct CDR3 sequences, approximately 11% seen once. This specimen comes from a study of T cells after yellow fever vaccination. This TCR was recovered from a young man who received the YFV17D yellow fever vaccine. The starting material was CD8+ T cells sorted from PBMCs, obtained 15 days after the yellow fever booster vaccination. The V call is TRBV28, the J call TRBJ2-5, with unresolved D. CDR3 DNA sequence: TGTGCCATCTCGGACGGCTACCAAGAGACCCAGTACTTC. This sequence encodes CAISDGYQETQYF.